These T cell receptor beta chains were read from a single sample in a study of T cell repertoires in cytomegalovirus infection. For these receptors, no antigen is known. MiXCR, applied by TCRdb to the reads, yields one record per CDR3 protein. This table has about 85,000 distinct CDR3 sequences, roughly 44% appearing once. The sequencing used CD8+ T cells from cultured PBMCs, collected from culture after CMV antigen stimulation. The origin of the receptors is a human donor in good health (CMV status not recorded). Some clones in this sample may be carry-over from other donors' samples. The CDR3 runs from the conserved cysteine through the conserved F or W. A D gene is named only where the DNA matches it firmly. Clone size is shown for a subset of rows, as once, few, many or a class of expanded clone.

V gene	clone size	D gene	J gene	CDR3 protein	CDR3 DNA
TRBV28	NA	NA	TRBJ2-5	CASSPPTFVKETQYF	TGTGCCAGCAGTCCCCCCACGTTTGTAAAAGAGACCCAGTACTTC
TRBV7-2	many	TRBD1	TRBJ2-6	CASSSGTGALSGANVLTF	TGTGCCAGCAGCTCCGGGACAGGGGCACTGTCTGGGGCCAACGTCCTGACTTTC
TRBV6-1	NA	NA	TRBJ2-1	CASSPGINEQFF	TGTGCCAGCAGTCCGGGTATCAATGAGCAGTTCTTC
TRBV18	NA	NA	TRBJ2-7	CASSPPVGTAIDEQYF	TGTGCCAGCTCACCACCGGTCGGGACCGCCATTGACGAGCAGTACTTC
TRBV7-6	NA	NA	TRBJ2-7	CASSLEVFPQSGEQYF	TGTGCCAGCAGCTTAGAAGTATTCCCCCAAAGTGGCGAGCAGTACTTC
TRBV7-8	NA	NA	TRBJ1-5	CASSSGRTVNQPQHF	TGTGCCAGCAGCTCAGGGCGGACAGTCAATCAGCCCCAGCATTTT
TRBV20-1	NA	NA	TRBJ1-5	CSIDSNQPQHF	TGCAGTATAGATAGCAATCAGCCCCAGCATTTT
TRBV6-1	few	NA	TRBJ2-7	CASSEGPQGWGYEQYF	TGTGCCAGCAGTGAAGGGCCACAGGGTTGGGGCTACGAGCAGTACTTC
TRBV6-1	few	NA	TRBJ1-2	CASSYRVVGYGYTF	TGTGCCAGCAGTTACCGGGTGGTTGGCTATGGCTACACCTTC
TRBV7-2	NA	TRBD2	TRBJ2-3	CASSRAGGTDTQYF	TGTGCCAGCAGCCGAGCGGGGGGCACAGATACGCAGTATTTT
TRBV7-8	NA	NA	TRBJ2-5	CASSLFTKTETQYF	TGTGCCAGCAGCTTATTCACCAAAACGGAGACCCAGTACTTC
TRBV7-6	NA	TRBD1	TRBJ2-3	CASSPLTGGEGYTDTQYF	TGTGCCAGCAGCCCCCTAACAGGGGGAGAGGGTTACACAGATACGCAGTATTTT
TRBV27	NA	NA	TRBJ1-5	CASRVGGGGQPQHF	TGTGCCAGCAGGGTAGGGGGAGGTGGTCAGCCCCAGCATTTT
TRBV15	NA	NA	TRBJ1-1	CATSRDPVGGVTEAFF	TGTGCCACCAGCAGAGATCCAGTGGGGGGGGTGACTGAAGCTTTCTTT
TRBV7-8	many	TRBD1	TRBJ2-6	CASTHDRAAGANVLTF	TGTGCCAGCACCCATGACAGGGCGGCTGGGGCCAACGTCCTGACTTTC
TRBV7-2	NA	NA	TRBJ2-7	CASSIAKGRYYEQYF	TGTGCCAGCAGCATCGCGAAGGGACGGTACTACGAGCAGTACTTC
TRBV7-8	NA	NA	TRBJ1-5	CASTELGQAPNQPQHF	TGTGCCAGCACCGAGTTGGGGCAGGCGCCCAATCAGCCCCAGCATTTT
TRBV15	NA	NA	TRBJ2-1	CATSSVPGNHPNEQFF	TGTGCCACCAGCAGTGTCCCGGGAAACCACCCCAATGAGCAGTTCTTC
TRBV6-8	NA	NA	TRBJ1-1	CASRTAGVNTEAFF	TGTGCCAGCAGAACGGCAGGGGTGAACACTGAAGCTTTCTTT
TRBV7-3	NA	TRBD1	TRBJ1-6	CASSSTGTANSPLHF	TGTGCCAGCAGTTCAACCGGGACAGCTAATTCACCCCTCCACTTT
TRBV27	NA	NA	TRBJ1-5	CASSPRGGFNAWGPQHF	TGTGCCAGCAGTCCTCGGGGAGGGTTCAATGCCTGGGGGCCCCAGCATTTT
TRBV6-5	NA	NA	TRBJ1-3	CASSYVLGSGNTIYF	TGTGCCAGCAGTTACGTCTTAGGCTCTGGAAACACCATATATTTT
TRBV7-2	NA	NA	TRBJ2-7	CASTLIGGHEQYF	TGTGCCAGCACCCTGATTGGGGGGCACGAGCAGTACTTC
TRBV6-1	once	TRBD1	TRBJ2-7	CASSRGQGEGYEQYF	TGTGCCAGCAGCCGCGGACAGGGGGAGGGCTACGAGCAGTACTTC
TRBV27	few	TRBD1	TRBJ1-2	CASSPPGQPFEGYTF	TGTGCCAGCAGTCCTCCGGGACAGCCCTTCGAAGGCTACACCTTC
TRBV6-6	NA	NA	TRBJ1-4	CASRGKNEKLFF	TGTGCCAGCAGGGGTAAAAATGAAAAACTGTTTTTT
TRBV6-1	NA	NA	TRBJ2-5	CASSLAFQETQYF	TGTGCCAGCAGTTTAGCGTTCCAAGAGACCCAGTACTTC